This passage covers 5 T cell receptor beta chains from one sample sequenced in a study of blood T cell repertoires in COVID-19. Here immunoSEQ multiplex PCR was the method, and the copy in TCRdb shows in-frame clones only, minus some. Of 330,000 or so clones listed, about 87% are singletons. Material for sequencing was PBMCs or T cells enriched from blood (not recorded which). These receptor sequences come from a man aged 30 to 39 who had recovered from COVID-19.

CDR3 bases: TGTGCCAGCAGCCTGGGAACAGGGATGAACACTGAAGCTTTCTTT. The encoded protein is CASSLGTGMNTEAFF. This sequence joins TRBV5-4 and TRBJ1-1, with D possibly matching TRBD1 (6 bases). Trimming removed 4 bases at V and 0 bases at J, with 13 bases between. The CDR3 has 15 amino acids. Germline V lookup: CDR1 SGHNT, CDR2 YYREEE (reference sequence). The entire variable domain, with the rest obtained from reference TRBV5-4 and TRBJ1-1, is as follows: ETGVTQSPTHLIKTRGQQVTLRCSSQSGHNTVSWYQQALGQGPQFIFQYYREEENGRGNFPPRFSGLQFPNYSSELNVNALELDDSALYLCASSLGTGMNTEAFFGQGTRLTVV.

The chain recombines TRBV25-1 with TRBJ1-5, with D perhaps matching TRBD1 (5 bases). Trimming left V 6 bases short and J 9 bases short, with 9 bases between. CDR3 size: 11 residues. CDR1 is MGHDK and CDR2 is SYGVNS in the germline V gene. The CDR3 nucleotides read TGTGCCAGCAGAAATACAGGGCCCCAGCATTTT. This encodes CASRNTGPQHF.

This chain connects TRBV5-6 to TRBJ2-7; D may be TRBD2 (7 bases). Per the germline V gene, CDR1 is SGHDT and CDR2 is YYEEEE. Trimming took off 1 base at V and 6 bases at J, with 14 bases between the two ends. The CDR3 covers 14 residues. Here the CDR3 reads CASSLYGGLGEQYF. CDR3 sequence (DNA): TGTGCCAGCAGCTTGTACGGGGGGCTGGGCGAGCAGTACTTC.

The chain couples TRBV19 to TRBJ2-7, with D possibly matching TRBD1 (5 bases). V shed 0 bases and J shed 3 bases, with 12 bases lying between them. Germline loops: CDR1 LNHDA, CDR2 SQIVND (reference sequence). This CDR3 has 15 amino acids. CDR3 in amino acids: CASSIEAGIGYEQYF. DNA for the CDR3: TGTGCCAGTAGTATAGAAGCAGGGATAGGCTACGAGCAGTACTTC.

This chain uses TRBV18 with TRBJ1-1, with D maybe TRBD1 (6 bases). CDR1 and CDR2 (germline): KGHSH, LQKENI. V was pared by 8 bases and J by 1 base, with 11 bases between. The CDR3 is 13 amino acids. CDR3 nucleotide sequence: TGTGCCAGCGCAAACAGGGAGAACACTGAAGCTTTCTTT. Encoded protein: CASANRENTEAFF.